Each of the 14 T cell receptor beta chains below was sequenced from the same sample in a study of blood T cells in healthy people across ages (dated by TCRdb to the mid-2010s). Library construction relied on 5' RACE. Sequenced using an Illumina HiSeq 2500. A second PCR of roughly 7 to 11 cycles was performed with a sample-barcoded 5' primer and a J-beta primer mix. TCRdb itself trimmed the public reads at Q25 with fastp, ran MiXCR and retained productive beta chains. Rows with a matching CDR3 protein are joined into one entry that keeps the most common DNA and genes. Present in this sample are about 1.8 million distinct CDR3 sequences, 49% of which were seen just once. The top ten constitute 2.1% of the sample. Material: blood. The receptors were sampled from a woman aged 40 to 49 in good health.

The chain recombines TRBV20-1 with TRBJ2-5, with TRBD2 identical over 8 bases. This CDR3 has 15 residues. CDR1 is DFQATT and CDR2 is SNEGSKA in the germline V gene (reference sequence). Trimming cost V 6 bases and J 2 bases; bases outside gene matches: 11. The CDR3: CSARPVAGRQETQYF. The CDR3 bases are TGCAGTGCGCGACCCGTAGCGGGGCGGCAAGAGACCCAGTACTTC.

This chain connects TRBV29-1 to TRBJ2-5; the D call may be TRBD1 or TRBD2 (5 bases each). CDR1 is SQVTM, CDR2 ANQGSEA, per germline. The V end was cut by 7 bases, the J end by 11 bases, with 17 bases between. The CDR3 covers 11 residues. CDR3 in amino acids: CSGNRGNEQYF. In DNA, the CDR3 is TGCAGCGGCAATCGGGGCAATGAGCAGTACTTC.

This clonotype was counted a single time. The rearrangement uses TRBV9 and TRBJ2-4; maybe TRBD2 (7 bases). CDR1 is SGDLS, CDR2 YYNGEE, per germline. Trimming stripped 4 bases from V and 4 bases from J, with 15 bases between. CDR3 size: 15 residues. Here the CDR3 DNA reads TGTGCCAGCAGCACCCCTAGGGGGGGGAAAAACATTCAGTACTTC. Translating it yields CASSTPRGGKNIQYF.

The chain recombines TRBV24-1 with TRBJ1-5; no firm D call. CDR3 size: 16 residues. Germline values: CDR1 KGHDR, CDR2 SFDVKD. V dropped 4 bases and J dropped 1 base, with 13 bases sitting between them. CDR3 sequence (DNA): TGTGCCACCAGTGAAGGTGGGAGTGCGAGCAATCAGCCCCAGCATTTT. It yields the protein CATSEGGSASNQPQHF.

V gene TRBV9 combines with J gene TRBJ2-7; D may correspond to TRBD1 or TRBD2 (5 bases each). Germline CDR1 SGDLS, CDR2 YYNGEE. V was trimmed by 0 bases and J by 2 bases, leaving 9 bases between them. CDR3 length: 14 amino acids. DNA for the CDR3: TGTGCCAGCAGCGTAGGGGACGGAACCTACGAGCAGTACTTC. Its translation is CASSVGDGTYEQYF.

V and J are TRBV27 and TRBJ1-5; D possibly corresponds to TRBD1 (5 bases). The CDR3 runs 13 residues. Trimming stripped 3 bases from V and 7 bases from J, with 10 bases between. CDR1 is MNHEY and CDR2 is SMNVEV in the germline V gene (reference sequence). This chain's CDR3 is CASSLTEGQPQHF. CDR3 nucleotides: TGTGCCAGCAGTTTGACAGAAGGCCAGCCCCAGCATTTT.

The chain is built from TRBV7-9 and TRBJ2-1, with D maybe TRBD1 (6 bases). The CDR3 has 16 residues. The V end lost 5 bases, the J end lost 3 bases, and 17 bases lay between the germline ends. The germline V gene has CDR1 SEHNR and CDR2 FQNEAQ (reference sequence). In DNA form, the CDR3 reads TGTGCCAGCAGCCCCCTAGGGCAGGGGAACTACAATGAGCAGTTCTTC. As protein: CASSPLGQGNYNEQFF.

The gene calls are TRBV4-3 and TRBJ2-5, with 7 bases aligning to TRBD1. V gave up 1 base and J gave up 4 bases; unmatched junction bases: 6. The CDR3 is 15 amino acids. CDR1 is LGHNA, CDR2 YSLEER, per germline. CDR3 sequence reads: CASSQVLTGAETQYF. As DNA, the CDR3 is TGCGCCAGCAGCCAAGTTCTTACAGGGGCAGAGACCCAGTACTTC.

V and J are TRBV27 and TRBJ2-6; 9 positions match TRBD1. The germline gives CDR1 MNHEY, CDR2 SMNVEV (reference sequence). This CDR3 is built from 20 residues. J gave up 0 bases and V 2 bases, and 11 bases lay outside the gene matches. The CDR3 region is CASSLGGTGFGDSGANVLTF. The CDR3 DNA is TGTGCCAGCAGTTTAGGGGGGACAGGGTTCGGAGACTCTGGGGCCAACGTCCTGACTTTC.

Only a few counts were recorded for this clonotype. The chain recombines TRBV11-1 with TRBJ2-7; D is possibly TRBD2 (6 bases). CDR1 and CDR2 from the germline V gene are SGHAT and FQDESV (reference sequence). CDR3 length: 14 residues. V gave up 3 bases and J gave up 7 bases, with 16 bases separating them. CDR3 in amino acids: CASSFGTGDLEQYF. The CDR3 DNA follows: TGTGCCAGCAGCTTCGGGACGGGAGACTTGGAGCAGTACTTC.

V and J are TRBV5-1 and TRBJ2-7, with 10 bases that match TRBD2. The germline CDR1 and CDR2 sequences are SGHRS and YFSETQ. Losses at the gene ends were 3 bases for V and 3 bases for J; bases not matched to a gene: 6. CDR3 length: 15 amino acids. CDR3 sequence reads: CASSSSGGVIYEQYF. The CDR3 region has the DNA TGCGCCAGCAGCTCCAGCGGGGGGGTGATCTACGAGCAGTACTTC.

This chain connects TRBV7-9 to TRBJ2-7; no firm D call. CDR3 size: 15 residues. Between the trimmed V and J ends, which lost 0 bases and 6 bases, there was a span of 15 bases. In germline, CDR1 is SEHNR, CDR2 FQNEAQ (reference sequence). The CDR3 sequence is CASSLAAPSAAEQYF. The CDR3 nucleotides read TGTGCCAGCAGCTTAGCGGCCCCCTCGGCGGCCGAGCAGTACTTC.

J is TRBJ1-2 and V is TRBV12-3 or TRBV12-4, with D unclear. CDR3 size: 12 residues. With 7 bases removed from V and 5 bases from J, the gap between germline ends came to 11 bases. CDR3: CASTPEGYGYTF. In DNA form, the CDR3 reads TGTGCCAGCACCCCGGAAGGATATGGCTACACCTTC.

The V call is TRBV21-1, the J call TRBJ1-5; the table assigns TRBD1, which was not confirmed against the DNA. TRBV21-1 is a pseudogene segment. This CDR3 has 15 amino acids. This chain's CDR3 is CASSARDRWNQPQHF. The CDR3, as DNA: TGTGCCAGCAGCGCACGGGACAGGTGGAATCAGCCCCAGCATTTT.